The next 24 T cell receptor beta chains were all read from a single sample in a study of shared clonotypes between healthy human individuals. Sequenced by immunoSEQ multiplex PCR; TCRdb stores in-frame clones only, minus some. The table has millions of clones, around 95% seen once; the top ten hold under 0.15%. Sequenced input: naive CD4+ T cells sorted from blood. Subset described: CD45RA+ positively selected. Every receptor here comes from a young man in good health.

Here the CDR3 reads CSVSGQLSNYGYTF. CDR3 nucleotides: TGCAGCGTTAGTGGACAGCTTTCTAACTATGGCTACACCTTC. The chain carries TRBV29-1 and TRBJ1-2; a possible D gene is TRBD1 (6 bases). Germline-derived CDR1 and CDR2 are SQVTM and ANQGSEA. CDR3 length: 14 amino acids. V was trimmed by 5 bases and J by 0 bases, leaving 13 bases between them.

V and J are TRBV9 and TRBJ1-1; D is perhaps TRBD1 (6 bases). Trimming removed 0 bases from V and 6 bases from J, with 18 bases in between. The CDR3 sequence is 16 residues long. Germline V CDR1 and CDR2: SGDLS, YYNGEE. Here the CDR3 reads CASSVEGGSRTSEAFF. Here the CDR3 DNA reads TGTGCCAGCAGCGTAGAAGGGGGTTCAAGAACATCTGAAGCTTTCTTT. Full variable domain (missing parts from reference TRBV9 and TRBJ1-1): DSGVTQTPKHLITATGQRVTLRCSPRSGDLSVYWYQQSLDQGLQFLIQYYNGEERAKGNILERFSAQQFPDLHSELNLSSLELGDSALYFCASSVEGGSRTSEAFFGQGTRLTVV.

The chain joins TRBV5-1 to TRBJ1-2; no clear D gene. Trimming removed 1 base at V and 6 bases at J, with 10 bases between. Germline V gene sequence: CDR1 SGHRS, CDR2 YFSETQ. The CDR3 spans 13 residues. Here the CDR3 reads CASSLSDGDGYTF. The CDR3 nucleotides read TGCGCCAGCAGCTTGTCGGATGGGGATGGCTACACCTTC.

The chain is built from TRBV30 and TRBJ1-1; tentatively, D is TRBD1 (6 bases). CDR3 length: 14 amino acids. V dropped 3 bases and J dropped 0 bases, with 11 bases sitting between them. Germline CDR1 is GTSNPN and CDR2 is SVGIG (reference sequence). Written as DNA, the CDR3 is TGTGCCTGGAGGAGGGGGGCGTTGAACACTGAAGCTTTCTTT. Protein: CAWRRGALNTEAFF.

The count of this clone is one. CDR3 sequence reads: CASTRVGGYGYTF. CDR3 coding DNA: TGTGCCAGCACTCGTGTAGGGGGATACGGCTACACCTTC. The rearrangement links TRBV6-5 to TRBJ1-2; D is possibly TRBD1 (6 bases). V lost 7 bases and J lost 8, with 17 bases in between. This CDR3 comprises 13 residues. The V gene's germline CDR1 is MNHEY and CDR2 SVGAGI.

The rearrangement links TRBV6-1 to TRBJ2-5; possible D gene TRBD1, 5 bases. CDR1 is MNHNS and CDR2 is SASEGT in the germline V gene. V gave up 7 bases and J gave up 1 base, with 13 bases separating them. The CDR3 loop spans 14 amino acids. This chain's CDR3 is CASIWGRFQETQYF. CDR3 bases: TGTGCCAGCATTTGGGGCCGTTTCCAAGAGACCCAGTACTTC.

The chain recombines TRBV19 with TRBJ1-5, with unresolved D. In germline, CDR1 is LNHDA, CDR2 SQIVND (reference sequence). V was pared by 4 bases and J by 1 base, with 8 bases between. The CDR3 runs to 14 residues. The CDR3 DNA sequence: TGTGCCAGTAGTACGGTGGGGAGCAATCAGCCCCAGCATTTT. It is translated as CASSTVGSNQPQHF.

The genes are TRBV2 and TRBJ2-7, with 7 positions matching TRBD1. The junction had 7 bases not matched to a gene; V was cut back by 6 bases and J by 2 bases. This CDR3 has 14 residues. In germline, CDR1 is SNHLY, CDR2 FYNNEI. The chain's CDR3 is CASRAYRGPYEQYF. CDR3 nucleotide sequence: TGTGCCAGCAGAGCCTACAGGGGACCCTACGAGCAGTACTTC.

The CDR3 DNA sequence: TGCGCCAGCAGCTTGGTCCTAGCGGGAGGTGGGGATACGCAGTATTTT. Protein sequence: CASSLVLAGGGDTQYF. The rearrangement uses TRBV5-1 and TRBJ2-3; 11 bases agree with TRBD2. J lost 6 bases, V lost 0 bases, and 6 bases had no gene match. This CDR3 is 16 amino acids long. CDR1 and CDR2 from the germline V gene are SGHRS and YFSETQ. The whole variable domain, filled in from reference TRBV5-1 and TRBJ2-3, reads KAGVTQTPRYLIKTRGQQVTLSCSPISGHRSVSWYQQTPGQGLQFLFEYFSETQRNKGNFPGRFSGRQFSNSRSEMNVSTLELGDSALYLCASSLVLAGGGDTQYFGPGTRLTVL.

Remarks on this clone: This clone may be a read error of a much larger clone one base away. As the CDR3 is not closed by the conserved phenylalanine or tryptophan, this likely results from a read error. J is TRBJ2-7 and V is TRBV10-3; D uncertain. The CDR3 length is 11 residues. Germline V gene data show CDR1 as ENHRY and CDR2 as SYGVKD. V was shortened by 11 bases and J by 1 base, with 9 bases between the two germline ends. This CDR3 reads CAARSSYEQYL. The CDR3 DNA follows: TGTGCCGCCCGGAGTTCCTACGAGCAGTACCTC.

The gene calls are TRBV2 and TRBJ2-2, with TRBD1 matching 12 bases. Germline V gives CDR1 SNHLY, CDR2 FYNNEI. With V trimmed by 7 bases and J by 2 bases, 5 bases remained unmatched. The CDR3 runs to 16 residues. Here the CDR3 reads CASKGQGASNTGELFF. CDR3 DNA: TGTGCCAGCAAGGGACAGGGGGCATCTAACACCGGGGAGCTGTTTTTT.

The chain uses TRBV4-1 and TRBJ1-3, with a possible D match to TRBD1 (6 bases). Trimming left V 2 bases short and J 0 bases short, with 20 bases between. CDR3 length: 19 amino acids. Looked up from germline, CDR1 is MGHRA and CDR2 is YSYEKL. CDR3 amino acids: CASSQKRGVGSSSGNTIYF. The DNA for the CDR3 is TGCGCCAGCAGCCAAAAAAGGGGGGTAGGGTCAAGCTCTGGAAACACCATATATTTT.

In the case of this clone: Other DNA sequences in the sample encode the same CDR3. This rearrangement joins TRBV5-6 to TRBJ2-3; 9 nucleotides line up with TRBD2. The CDR3 has 15 amino acids. V dropped 0 bases and J dropped 4; count of bases not matched to a gene: 3. The germline gives CDR1 SGHDT, CDR2 YYEEEE. CDR3 sequence: CASSLGLAGADTQYF. The CDR3 coding sequence is TGTGCCAGCAGCTTGGGGTTAGCGGGGGCAGATACGCAGTATTTT.

The J gene is TRBJ2-7, the V gene TRBV10-2, with unresolved D. Between the trimmed V and J ends, which lost 5 bases and 4 bases, there was a span of 9 bases. Per germline, CDR1 WSHSY and CDR2 SAAADI. The CDR3 sequence is 12 residues long. CDR3 sequence: CASSRWSYEQYF. The CDR3 DNA is TGCGCCAGCAGTCGGTGGTCTTACGAGCAGTACTTC.

This chain links TRBV19 with TRBJ1-6, with a weak D call TRBD1 (5 bases). V lost 6 bases to trimming and J lost 2 bases, with 11 bases between them. Germline assignment: CDR1 LNHDA and CDR2 SQIVND (reference sequence). The CDR3 totals 15 residues. For the CDR3, the DNA is TGTGCCAGTAGCCTCACAGGCACCTATAATTCACCCCTCCACTTT. The encoded protein is CASSLTGTYNSPLHF.

This chain uses TRBV7-2 with TRBJ1-2; unclear D gene. Germline assignment: CDR1 SGHTA and CDR2 FQGNSA. This CDR3 has 13 residues. V was trimmed by 5 bases and J by 4 bases, leaving 11 bases between them. The CDR3 DNA sequence: TGTGCCAGCAGCCTGGACGGGCTCTATGGCTACACCTTC. Protein: CASSLDGLYGYTF.

Remarks on this clone: This may be a read error: a much more frequent sequence differs by one nucleotide. Additional DNA sequences in this sample encode the identical CDR3. V and J are TRBV30 and TRBJ1-5; D not certain. The CDR3 is made up of 13 amino acids. Germline V gives CDR1 GTSNPN, CDR2 SVGIG (reference sequence). V was shortened by 1 base and J by 6 bases, with 10 bases between the two germline ends. CDR3 loop: CAWSGRGGQPQHF. CDR3 DNA: TGTGCCTGGAGTGGGCGGGGAGGTCAGCCCCAGCATTTT.

V usage is TRBV5-1 and J usage is TRBJ2-3; unclear D gene. The germline V gene has CDR1 SGHRS and CDR2 YFSETQ. The CDR3 has 15 residues. The V end lost 7 bases, the J end lost 2 bases, and 17 bases lay between the germline ends. The CDR3 here is CASGLRSDPTDTQYF. CDR3 bases: TGCGCCAGCGGGCTCCGGAGCGACCCCACAGATACGCAGTATTTT. Full variable domain (remainder filled in from reference TRBV5-1 and TRBJ2-3): KAGVTQTPRYLIKTRGQQVTLSCSPISGHRSVSWYQQTPGQGLQFLFEYFSETQRNKGNFPGRFSGRQFSNSRSEMNVSTLELGDSALYLCASGLRSDPTDTQYFGPGTRLTVL.

The V gene is TRBV5-1, the J gene TRBJ1-2; no firm D call. Germline V gene lookup returns CDR1 SGHRS and CDR2 YFSETQ. This CDR3 has 14 amino acids. The V and J ends lost 0 bases and 2 bases respectively, with 8 bases between them. CDR3 coding DNA: TGCGCCAGCAGCTTGGGTCTACAGAACTATGGCTACACCTTC. Encoded protein: CASSLGLQNYGYTF.

The chain couples TRBV4-1 to TRBJ1-3; no reliable D call. With 2 bases removed from V and 9 bases from J, the gap between germline ends came to 14 bases. The germline V gene encodes CDR1 MGHRA and CDR2 YSYEKL. This CDR3 is built from 14 residues. CDR3: CASSQPDLGGTIYF. DNA for the CDR3: TGCGCCAGCAGCCAACCTGACCTGGGAGGCACCATATATTTT.

The rearrangement links TRBV6-6 to TRBJ1-2; D gene ambiguous. The CDR3 has 14 amino acids. V shed 0 bases and J shed 2 bases, with 7 bases lying between them. CDR1 MNHNY and CDR2 SVGAGI come from the germline V gene (reference sequence). CDR3 sequence: CASSYSTANYGYTF. Written as DNA, the CDR3 is TGTGCCAGCAGTTACTCTACGGCGAACTATGGCTACACCTTC.

The chain is built from TRBV18 and TRBJ1-5; 12 bases map to TRBD1. The J segment lost 5 bases and the V segment lost 4 bases, leaving 6 bases of the junction unmatched. This CDR3 is built from 16 residues. Germline V gene data show CDR1 as KGHSH and CDR2 as LQKENI. CDR3 residues: CASSLLGQGADQPQHF. The CDR3 region has the DNA TGTGCCAGCTCACTACTGGGACAGGGGGCCGATCAGCCCCAGCATTTT.

The V gene is TRBV5-8, the J gene TRBJ2-1; 9 bases agree with TRBD2. V shed 4 bases and J 2 bases; nucleotides not matched to a gene: 1. CDR1 is SGHTS and CDR2 is YDEGEE in the germline V gene. This CDR3 is built from 14 residues. CDR3 bases: TGTGCCAGCAGCCAGCGGGAGGCCTACAATGAGCAGTTCTTC. It encodes CASSQREAYNEQFF.

As for this clone: Other DNA sequences within the sample encode an identical CDR3. The chain's CDR3 is CASSLVGYEQYF. The DNA of the CDR3 is TGTGCCAGCAGCTTAGTCGGCTACGAGCAGTACTTC. The genes are TRBV11-2 and TRBJ2-7; no reliable D call. V lost 1 base, J lost 3 bases, and 4 bases lay in between. This CDR3 has 12 residues. CDR1 SGHAT and CDR2 FQNNGV come from the germline V gene.